This T cell receptor (beta chain) originates from a study of PD-1 blockade in classical Hodgkin lymphoma. In the study overall: Patients were dosed intravenously with nivolumab at 3 mg/kg every 2 weeks. Study observations and caveats: Newly diagnosed patients reportedly had lower baseline TCR diversity than healthy donors. TCR diversity in CD4+, not CD8+, cells rose significantly by C4D1. The repertoire differences lack a defined cause, possibly disease activity or prior therapy.

Relapse was seen in all patients after autologous stem cell transplantation, and brentuximab vedotin exposure was variable. Clones were read by immunoSEQ multiplex PCR, and TCRdb kept only the in-frame ones, dropping some. The table shows roughly 13,000 clones, with around 80% occurring only once. CDR1 is SGHNT and CDR2 is YYREEE in the germline V gene (reference sequence). Trimming took 0 bases from V and 5 from J, leaving 5 bases between them. This CDR3 region has 13 residues. As to this clone: Its antigen remains unidentified.

The V and J genes are TRBV5-4 and TRBJ2-2, with D uncertain. This sample comprised peripheral blood mononuclear cells (PBMCs), obtained at baseline. This sequence originates from a human donor with classical Hodgkin lymphoma. In DNA, the CDR3 is TGTGCCAGCAGCTTGGGGTTGACCGGGGAGCTGTTTTTT. Protein product: CASSLGLTGELFF. Full variable domain (outside the CDR3, taken from reference TRBV5-4 and TRBJ2-2): ETGVTQSPTHLIKTRGQQVTLRCSSQSGHNTVSWYQQALGQGPQFIFQYYREEENGRGNFPPRFSGLQFPNYSSELNVNALELDDSALYLCASSLGLTGELFFGEGSRLTVL.